Presented here are 15 T cell receptor beta chains from one specimen sequenced in a study of CD8+ T cells in alopecia areata. RNA was extracted and reverse transcribed into cDNA as the sequencing template. Generated by immunoSEQ multiplex PCR, the TCRdb table keeps only in-frame clones and is missing some. The data show approximately 99,000 clones, 58% seen once. Sequencing used NKG2D-low CD8+ T cells sorted from blood. These TCRs come from a human donor with alopecia areata.

This chain uses TRBV27 with TRBJ2-1; 7 bases match TRBD1. Germline V gene data show CDR1 as MNHEY and CDR2 as SMNVEV (reference sequence). CDR3 size: 14 residues. Trimming at V came to 4 bases and at J to 1 base, leaving 1 base not matched to a gene. The CDR3 DNA sequence: TGTGCCAGCAGTTACAGGGGATCCTACAATGAGCAGTTCTTC. It codes for CASSYRGSYNEQFF.

This CDR3 is CASNRQPYEQYF. CDR3 DNA: TGTGCCAGCAATAGACAGCCCTACGAGCAGTACTTC. The rearrangement joins TRBV2 to TRBJ2-7, with TRBD1 as a possible D gene (5 bases). The CDR3 has 12 amino acids. V gave up 7 bases and J gave up 2 bases, with 9 bases separating them. Germline CDR1 is SNHLY and CDR2 is FYNNEI.

A single count supports this clone. This rearrangement joins TRBV27 to TRBJ1-1, with D uncertain. Germline CDR1 and CDR2: MNHEY and SMNVEV (reference sequence). CDR3 length: 13 amino acids. V dropped 2 bases and J dropped 3 bases, with 7 bases sitting between them. CDR3 in DNA: TGTGCCAGCAGTTTACTCAAAGACACTGAAGCTTTCTTT. Translation: CASSLLKDTEAFF.

The CDR3 loop is CASSQGLMVTYEQYF. In DNA form, the CDR3 reads TGTGCCAGCAGCCAAGGACTAATGGTAACCTACGAGCAGTACTTC. The chain recombines TRBV4-2 with TRBJ2-7; D might be TRBD2 (5 bases). The germline V gene encodes CDR1 LGHNA and CDR2 YNFKEQ. This CDR3 contains 15 residues. The V and J ends lost 1 base and 2 bases respectively, with 12 bases between them.

CDR3 DNA: TGTGCCAGCAGCTTAGGGGGACAGGGATATCAGCCCCAGCATTTT. Amino acids: CASSLGGQGYQPQHF. The V and J genes are TRBV13 and TRBJ1-5, with 9 bases identical to TRBD1. This CDR3 comprises 15 residues. Germline V gives CDR1 PRHDT, CDR2 FYEKMQ (reference sequence). After removal of 0 bases from V and 5 bases from J, the junction contained 2 bases not matched to a gene.

The chain uses TRBV27 and TRBJ2-5, with TRBD2 identical over 9 bases. The CDR3 runs 16 residues. Germline lookup yields CDR1 MNHEY and CDR2 SMNVEV (reference sequence). The V segment lost 0 bases and the J segment 5 bases; nucleotides outside the gene matches: 7. CDR3 coding DNA: TGTGCCAGCAGTTTATCATTAGCGGGAGCGAGGGAGACCCAGTACTTC. This translates into CASSLSLAGARETQYF.

This clone was detected only a few times. This rearrangement joins TRBV2 to TRBJ2-5; maybe TRBD2 (6 bases). The V and J ends lost 6 bases and 3 bases respectively, with 11 bases between them. Germline assignment: CDR1 SNHLY and CDR2 FYNNEI. The CDR3 loop spans 13 amino acids. CDR3 loop: CASRGRGKETQYF. The CDR3 DNA sequence: TGTGCCAGCAGGGGGCGGGGTAAAGAGACCCAGTACTTC.

The V call is TRBV6-6, the J call TRBJ2-1; 11 bases map to TRBD2. With 6 bases clipped from V and 10 bases from J, the junction kept 8 bases outside the gene matches. Germline CDR1 reads MNHNY; CDR2 reads SVGAGI (reference sequence). The CDR3 is made up of 14 amino acids. CDR3 protein: CASRGLAALREQFF. DNA of the CDR3: TGTGCCAGCAGGGGACTAGCGGCCCTGAGGGAGCAGTTCTTC.

This rearrangement joins TRBV27 to TRBJ1-2; 7 nucleotides line up with TRBD1. The CDR3 runs to 12 residues. V lost 6 bases and J lost 4; bases outside the gene matches: 2. The germline gives CDR1 MNHEY, CDR2 SMNVEV (reference sequence). CDR3 amino acids: CASRQGSYGYTF. The CDR3 DNA reads TGTGCCAGCAGACAGGGGAGCTATGGCTACACCTTC.

This clone showed up just a few times. The gene calls are TRBV9 and TRBJ2-1, with 7 bases lining up with TRBD1. Trimming cost V 3 bases and J 5 bases; bases outside gene matches: 5. The germline CDR1 and CDR2 sequences are SGDLS and YYNGEE. The CDR3 spans 14 residues. CDR3 coding DNA: TGTGCCAGCAGCGGATCCGGGACAGACAATGAGCAGTTCTTC. It encodes CASSGSGTDNEQFF.

The V gene is TRBV29-1, the J gene TRBJ2-7; 14 nucleotides agree with TRBD2. In germline, CDR1 is SQVTM, CDR2 ANQGSEA. CDR3 length: 16 amino acids. J lost 3 bases, V lost 2 bases, and 6 bases had no gene match. CDR3 nucleotides: TGCAGCGTTGAAATGGGGACTAGCGGGAGCTACTACGAGCAGTACTTC. This gives the protein CSVEMGTSGSYYEQYF.

The genes are TRBV6-6 and TRBJ2-7; TRBD1 matches at 8 bases. Germline V gives CDR1 MNHNY, CDR2 SVGAGI (reference sequence). There are 13 residues in the CDR3. V lost 1 base and J lost 5; bases outside the gene matches: 1. The DNA for the CDR3 is TGTGCCAGCAGTTACTTGGACAGGGACGAGCAGTACTTC. Protein product: CASSYLDRDEQYF.

The rearrangement links TRBV9 to TRBJ2-5; 9 nucleotides align to TRBD2. CDR1 and CDR2 from the germline V gene are SGDLS and YYNGEE. With V trimmed by 0 bases and J by 7 bases, 7 bases remained unmatched. The CDR3 spans 15 residues. The CDR3: CASSVGPSGAGTQYF. As DNA, the CDR3 is TGTGCCAGCAGCGTAGGCCCTAGCGGGGCGGGGACCCAGTACTTC.

The chain uses TRBV28 and TRBJ2-7; the match to TRBD1 covers 7 bases. The CDR3 consists of 16 residues. V shed 1 base, J shed 2 bases, and the junction held 8 bases outside the gene matches. Germline CDR1 MDHEN, CDR2 SYDVKM. CDR3 region: CASSLFTGVPTYEQYF. In nucleotides, the CDR3 is TGTGCCAGCAGTTTATTCACAGGGGTCCCAACCTACGAGCAGTACTTC.

CDR3 nucleotide sequence: TGTGCCAGCAGTCCAATACAGGGAACGGAGCAGTACTTC. Protein: CASSPIQGTEQYF. The chain carries TRBV27 and TRBJ2-7; tentative D call: TRBD1 (6 bases). CDR3 length equals 13 residues. Germline V CDR1 and CDR2: MNHEY, SMNVEV (reference sequence). V lost 5 bases and J lost 7, with 15 bases in between.